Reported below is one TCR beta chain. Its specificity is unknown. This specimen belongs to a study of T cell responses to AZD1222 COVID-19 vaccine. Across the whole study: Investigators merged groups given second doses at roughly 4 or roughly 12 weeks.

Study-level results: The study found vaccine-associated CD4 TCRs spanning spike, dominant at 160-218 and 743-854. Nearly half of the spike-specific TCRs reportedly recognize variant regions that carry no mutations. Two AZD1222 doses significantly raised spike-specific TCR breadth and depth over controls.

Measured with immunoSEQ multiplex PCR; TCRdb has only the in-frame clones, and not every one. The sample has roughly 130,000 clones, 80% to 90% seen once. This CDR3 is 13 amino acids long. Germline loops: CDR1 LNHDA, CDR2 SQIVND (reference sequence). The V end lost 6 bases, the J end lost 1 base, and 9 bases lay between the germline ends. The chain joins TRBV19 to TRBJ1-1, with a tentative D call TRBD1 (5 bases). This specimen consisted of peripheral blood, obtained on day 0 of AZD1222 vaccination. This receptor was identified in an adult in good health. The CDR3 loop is CASRGRGNTEAFF. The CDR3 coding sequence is TGTGCCAGTAGGGGACGGGGGAACACTGAAGCTTTCTTT.